Listed here is a single T cell receptor (beta chain). This sample is part of a study of blood T cell repertoires in COVID-19. The overall study: Recovery meant two consecutive negative NP/OP PCR tests, professional clearance, or resolved symptoms. Sites in the United States, Italy and Spain provided acute and convalescent COVID-19 samples.

Authors' data handling: Researchers report that nucleated cell counts were estimated from reference gene primer amplification. TCRdb's copy holds only in-frame clones and misses some; the assay was immunoSEQ multiplex PCR. V and J calls and clone size are copied from that table; D and trimming were computed from the DNA. The sample shows approximately 170,000 clones, 65% to 80% of them seen only once. V was pared by 0 bases and J by 0 bases, with 8 bases of the junction left unmatched. In germline, CDR1 is KGHSH, CDR2 LQKENI. The CDR3 runs 18 residues. Ages ranged from roughly 18 to 100 years, with residence in fewer than 25 US areas.

The sample was PBMCs or T cells enriched from blood (not recorded which). The source is a woman between 65 and 79 years old in a cohort exposed to, infected with or recovered from COVID-19 (not recorded which). The chain recombines TRBV18 with TRBJ1-2; 9 bases fit TRBD1. The CDR3: CASSPPGQGTSANYGYTF. The CDR3 region has the DNA TGTGCCAGCTCACCACCGGGACAGGGAACGTCAGCTAACTATGGCTACACCTTC.